This T cell receptor (beta chain) was identified in a study of shared clonotypes between healthy human individuals. Study-level background: Each donor had three CD4 naive, three CD4 memory, two CD8 naive and one CD8 memory plate.

A remark on this clone: No antigen is known for it. This same CDR3 is encoded by further DNA sequences in the sample.

Only in-frame clones appear in the TCRdb table, and some are missing; sequencing was by immunoSEQ multiplex PCR. The data show some 2,000,000 clones, roughly 94% seen once. Study-level points and caveats: Naive CD4 clonotypes were shared across several donors at 4% to 5%. Limitation of the genetic and exposure-history diversity represented came from the few donors.

The donor population consisted of healthy HIV-negative adults with no recent acute infections or vaccinations. J gave up 7 bases and V 4 bases, and 6 bases lay outside the gene matches. Germline V gives CDR1 SGHRS, CDR2 YFSETQ. The CDR3 loop spans 14 amino acids. The sequenced sample consisted of naive CD4+ T cells sorted from blood. Subset: CD45RA+ positively selected. The TCR originated in a man in his late teens or twenties in good health. V usage is TRBV5-1 and J usage is TRBJ1-5; 9 bases line up with TRBD1. CDR3 loop: CASSPGQGNQPQHF. CDR3 DNA: TGCGCCAGCAGCCCGGGACAGGGAAACCAGCCCCAGCATTTT.